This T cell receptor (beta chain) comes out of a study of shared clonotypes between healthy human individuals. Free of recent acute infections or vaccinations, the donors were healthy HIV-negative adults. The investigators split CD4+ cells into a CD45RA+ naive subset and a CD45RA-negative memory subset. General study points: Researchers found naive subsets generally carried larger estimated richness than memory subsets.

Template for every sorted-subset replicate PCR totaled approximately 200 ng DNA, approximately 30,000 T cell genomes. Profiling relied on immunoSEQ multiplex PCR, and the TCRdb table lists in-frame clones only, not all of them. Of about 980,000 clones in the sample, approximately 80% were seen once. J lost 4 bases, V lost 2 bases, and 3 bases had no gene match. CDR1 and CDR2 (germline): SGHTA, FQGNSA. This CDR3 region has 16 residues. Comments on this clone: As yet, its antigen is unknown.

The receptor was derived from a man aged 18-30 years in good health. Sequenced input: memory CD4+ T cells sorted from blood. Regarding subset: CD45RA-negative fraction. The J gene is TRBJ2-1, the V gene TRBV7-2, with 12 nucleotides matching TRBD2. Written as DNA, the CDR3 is TGTGCCAGCAGCTTACGGGGGACTAGCGGGTACAATGAGCAGTTCTTC. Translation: CASSLRGTSGYNEQFF.